This T cell receptor beta chain was sequenced in a study of shared clonotypes between healthy human individuals. CD45RO-negative cells were positively selected for CCR7, leaving out terminally differentiated effector memory CD45RA+ cells. Among the donors, all were Caucasian adults who lived in Nashville, Tennessee. Whole-study results and caveats: Richness estimates generally favored naive over memory subsets. Non-shared clonotypes had lower generation probabilities than those shared by all four donors.

In the authors' methods: Junction-only sequences produced by ImmunoSEQ had no quality scores, so filtering differed. Libraries were prepared by immunoSEQ multiplex PCR; TCRdb keeps only in-frame clonotypes and omits some of them. V, J and clone size were drawn from that table, and D and trimming were deduced from the DNA. The table lists roughly 2 million clones, around 96% of them singletons, with more than 0.95% in the top ten. The CDR3 runs to 11 residues. Notes on this clone: The antigen remains undetermined.

This rearrangement joins TRBV21-1 to TRBJ2-4; TRBD1, the table's D call, was not compared with the DNA. TRBV21-1 counts as a pseudogene. The clonotype was recovered from a man between 18 and 29 years old in good health. Sequenced sample: naive CD8+ T cells sorted from blood. This CDR3 is CASHLRGSQYF. CDR3 nucleotides: TGTGCCAGCCATCTGAGGGGGTCACAGTACTTC.